This T cell receptor beta chain came from a study of blood T cell repertoires in COVID-19. Turning to the study itself: In each case, the material was cDNA or gDNA derived from T cells, B-cell-depleted T cells, or PBMCs.

The data were produced by immunoSEQ multiplex PCR, yet TCRdb's version contains in-frame clones alone and is incomplete. The sample gives 150,000 to 250,000 clones, 87% of which show up once; approximately 2.4% is in the top ten. Participants were aged roughly 18 to 90 years, lived in under 30 US areas, and enrolled virtually. Self-reported history from a screening survey and questionnaire set each donor's cohort. This CDR3 has 15 amino acids. CDR1 and CDR2 (germline): LNHDA, SQIVND (reference sequence). J gave up 5 bases and V 6 bases, and 13 bases lay outside the gene matches. Sequencing was carried out using PBMCs or T cells enriched from blood (not recorded which). The sequence derives from a woman younger than 45 who had recovered from COVID-19. The chain employs TRBV19 and TRBJ2-7; 7 bases are a match to TRBD1. This CDR3 is CASRASGRGGDEQYF. The CDR3 DNA reads TGTGCCAGTAGAGCCTCGGGCCGAGGGGGCGACGAGCAGTACTTC.